This is a list of T cell receptor beta chains from one sample in a study of beta chain features in type 1 diabetes. TCRdb keeps only in-frame clones here, not all; method: immunoSEQ multiplex PCR. The sample has about 150,000 clones; roughly 8% are singletons. The source material was central memory CD4+ T cells from blood. The source of these receptors is a man younger than 35 in good health. The CDR3 runs from the conserved cysteine through the conserved F or W. The D gene is left open where the match is weak. Rows may omit the clone size; those that give it use once, few, many or a size class.

J | D | V | size | DNA | CDR3
TRBJ2-7 | - | TRBV11-2 | - | TGTGCCAGCAGCTCCTCCGGCTACGAGCAGTACTTC | CASSSSGYEQYF
TRBJ2-7 | - | TRBV7-3 | few | TGTGCCAGCAGCCCTCCCGACAGGTTAAACGAGCAGTACTTC | CASSPPDRLNEQYF
TRBJ2-7 | TRBD2 | TRBV9 | many | TGTGCCAGCAGCGTTGGACCAGCGGGAGAGAACGAGCAGTACTTC | CASSVGPAGENEQYF
TRBJ1-3 | - | TRBV9 | few | TGTGCCAGCAGCGTCGGGGCAGGGAGGACCTCTGGAAACACCATATATTTT | CASSVGAGRTSGNTIYF
TRBJ2-5 | TRBD2 | TRBV5-1 | few | TGCGCCAGCAGCTTGGGACTAGCGGGAGCCCAAGAGACCCAGTACTTC | CASSLGLAGAQETQYF
TRBJ2-7 | TRBD1 | TRBV7-2 | few | TGTGCCAGCAGCTTAGTAGTCAGGGGGCTTGACGAGCAGTACTTC | CASSLVVRGLDEQYF
TRBJ2-5 | - | TRBV6-1 | few | TGTGCCAGCAGTCTCGAGCGGCCCCGGGCCCAGTACTTC | CASSLERPRAQYF
TRBJ2-5 | - | TRBV9 | many | TGTGCCAGCAGCCCACCGCGGGGCAGCCTTGAAGAGACCCAGTACTTC | CASSPPRGSLEETQYF
TRBJ2-7 | - | TRBV7-9 | few | TGCGCCAGCAGCCCCACCCCTCAGTACGAGCAGTACTTC | CASSPTPQYEQYF
TRBJ2-3 | TRBD2 | TRBV6-1 | few | TGTGCCAGCAGTGAATCGGTAGCGGGGGACACAGATACGCAGTATTTT | CASSESVAGDTDTQYF
TRBJ2-1 | - | TRBV4-3 | many | TGCGCCAGCAGCCAAGATTTGGGGCATGAGCAGTTCTTC | CASSQDLGHEQFF
TRBJ2-3 | TRBD2 | TRBV5-4 | - | TGTGCCAGCAGCTTAACTAGCGGGAGGGTCGATACGCAGTATTTT | CASSLTSGRVDTQYF
TRBJ2-5 | TRBD2 | TRBV2 | - | TGTGCCAGCAGTGAGGGAGGGTTGGAGACCCAGTACTTC | CASSEGGLETQYF
TRBJ2-6 | - | TRBV28 | many | TGTGCCAGCAGTTCCCTCATACAGGGTGCTGGGGCCAACGTCCTGACTTTC | CASSSLIQGAGANVLTF
TRBJ1-5 | TRBD1 | TRBV6-5 | - | TGTGCCAGCAGTTACCGGACAGGGGATCAGCCCCAGCATTTT | CASSYRTGDQPQHF
TRBJ1-5 | - | TRBV23-1 | - | TGCGCCAGCAGCCGTTTTAGCAATCAGCCCCAGCATTTT | CASSRFSNQPQHF
TRBJ2-7 | - | TRBV7-9 | few | TGTGCCAGCAGCTTATACTACGAGCAGTACTTC | CASSLYYEQYF
TRBJ2-3 | TRBD2 | TRBV29-1 | - | TGCAGCGTGGCAGGGAGGGAGGGGTTAACAGATACGCAGTATTTT | CSVAGREGLTDTQYF